The 30 T cell receptor beta chains below were found in one sample sequenced in a study of blood T cells in healthy people across ages. Through a sample-barcoded 5' primer and a J-beta primer mix, a second PCR was run for roughly 6 to 11 cycles. Each CDR3 protein gets one entry after TCRdb re-called the 5' RACE reads with MiXCR. Altogether 550,000 to 600,000 distinct CDR3 sequences are present, around 48% being singletons, with the ten largest covering 20% to 25%. Sequencing input: blood. The source of these receptors is a man aged 80 or over in good health.

The gene calls are TRBV20-1 and TRBJ2-7; D perhaps matches TRBD2 (6 bases). The V end was cut by 0 bases, the J end by 3 bases, with 18 bases between. Germline V gene sequence: CDR1 DFQATT, CDR2 SNEGSKA (reference sequence). The CDR3 loop spans 16 amino acids. The CDR3 loop reads CSARDPRGGEIYEQYF. The CDR3 region has the DNA TGCAGTGCTAGAGATCCACGGGGCGGGGAGATCTACGAGCAGTACTTC.

This clonotype was picked up many times. The V and J genes are TRBV6-5 and TRBJ2-3, with D possibly matching TRBD1 (6 bases). V was pared by 1 base and J by 1 base, with 9 bases between. CDR1 MNHEY and CDR2 SVGAGI come from the germline V gene. The CDR3 is 15 amino acids. The CDR3 spells CASSYFKGGTDTQYF. The DNA of the CDR3 is TGTGCCAGCAGTTACTTCAAGGGGGGCACAGATACGCAGTATTTT.

The rearrangement joins TRBV7-2 to TRBJ2-1; the match to TRBD2 covers 10 bases. With 3 bases clipped from V and 9 bases from J, the junction kept 14 bases outside the gene matches. Germline CDR1 is SGHTA and CDR2 is FQGNSA. The CDR3 contains 17 residues. CDR3 in DNA: TGTGCCAGCAGCTTGTACCCCCTAGCGGGAGAAGGCGGTGAGCAGTTCTTC. This sequence encodes CASSLYPLAGEGGEQFF.

CDR3 loop: CASSVASGPSYEQYF. In DNA, the CDR3 is TGTGCCAGCAGTGTCGCTAGCGGACCCTCCTACGAGCAGTACTTC. V is TRBV28 and J is TRBJ2-7, with 7 bases fitting TRBD2. Germline CDR1 reads MDHEN; CDR2 reads SYDVKM. CDR3 length: 15 amino acids. V dropped 5 bases and J dropped 0; count of bases not matched to a gene: 7.

The genes are TRBV6-2 or TRBV6-3 and TRBJ2-5; TRBD2 might be the D (6 bases). The germline V gene has CDR1 MNHEY and CDR2 SVGEGT. The CDR3 length is 15 residues. V lost 2 bases and J lost 2, with 12 bases in between. The CDR3 is CASSYTAGGQETQYF. CDR3 DNA sequence: TGTGCCAGCAGTTACACAGCCGGGGGACAAGAGACCCAGTACTTC.

This sequence joins TRBV5-1 and TRBJ2-7, with 8 bases lining up with TRBD2. CDR1 and CDR2 from the germline V gene are SGHRS and YFSETQ. This CDR3 spans 14 amino acids. The J segment lost 3 bases and the V segment lost 5 bases, leaving 7 bases of the junction unmatched. The CDR3 spells CASSSGTRNYEQYF. As DNA, the CDR3 is TGCGCCAGCAGTTCCGGGACTAGGAACTACGAGCAGTACTTC. The whole variable domain, remainder taken from reference TRBV5-1 and TRBJ2-7, is KAGVTQTPRYLIKTRGQQVTLSCSPISGHRSVSWYQQTPGQGLQFLFEYFSETQRNKGNFPGRFSGRQFSNSRSEMNVSTLELGDSALYLCASSSGTRNYEQYFGPGTRLTVT.

This clonotype was observed a few times. V gene TRBV5-1 combines with J gene TRBJ2-1; TRBD1 agrees at 7 bases. Germline V gene sequence: CDR1 SGHRS, CDR2 YFSETQ. The CDR3 contains 16 residues. Unmatched junction bases numbered 9, after V lost 6 bases and J lost 0 bases. CDR3 region: CASKGGPGSSYNEQFF. CDR3 DNA: TGCGCCAGCAAAGGGGGCCCGGGCAGCTCCTACAATGAGCAGTTCTTC.

The rearrangement joins TRBV4-3 to TRBJ1-1, with TRBD1 matching 11 bases. The V gene's germline CDR1 is LGHNA and CDR2 YSLEER. The ends lost 3 bases at V and 1 base at J; junction bases unmatched: 4. The length of the CDR3 is 16 residues. This CDR3 reads CASSHGQGARNTEAFF. The CDR3 DNA reads as TGCGCCAGCAGCCATGGACAGGGGGCCAGGAACACTGAAGCTTTCTTT.

CDR3 in DNA: TGTGCCAGCAGCGAACAGGGGGCGCTCACTGAAGCTTTCTTT. Translated, it gives CASSEQGALTEAFF. The chain couples TRBV7-2 to TRBJ1-1; TRBD1 aligns across 9 bases. The CDR3 totals 14 residues. The germline gives CDR1 SGHTA, CDR2 FQGNSA. V dropped 5 bases and J dropped 4; count of bases not matched to a gene: 5.

The table lists this clonotype with a few counts. This sequence joins TRBV7-6 and TRBJ2-3; D tentatively reads TRBD1 or TRBD2 (6 bases each). The CDR3 length is 14 residues. V shed 1 base and J shed 6 bases, with 11 bases lying between them. The V gene's germline CDR1 is SGHVS and CDR2 FNYEAQ. The CDR3, as DNA: TGTGCCAGCAGCTTAGACGGGGGCTGGGATACGCAGTATTTT. It specifies CASSLDGGWDTQYF.

V and J are TRBV6-2 or TRBV6-3 and TRBJ2-1; 9 bases map to TRBD2. The CDR3 sequence is 15 residues long. With V trimmed by 5 bases and J by 3 bases, 5 bases remained unmatched. Germline V CDR1 and CDR2: MNHEY, SVGEGT. CDR3 sequence reads: CASSLSGGRYNEQFF. For the CDR3, the DNA is TGTGCCAGCAGTCTTAGCGGGGGTCGCTACAATGAGCAGTTCTTC.

The chain uses TRBV7-2 and TRBJ2-6, with TRBD1 identical over 9 bases. V lost 5 bases and J lost 2; bases outside the gene matches: 7. This CDR3 is 17 amino acids long. Germline CDR1 reads SGHTA; CDR2 reads FQGNSA. CDR3 residues: CASSRNGQGTGANVLTF. The CDR3 DNA follows: TGTGCCAGCAGCCGCAACGGACAGGGGACTGGGGCCAACGTCCTGACTTTC.

The J gene is TRBJ1-2, the V gene TRBV6-5, with D tentatively TRBD1 (6 bases). The CDR3 is 14 amino acids. From germline, CDR1 is MNHEY and CDR2 SVGAGI. V was trimmed by 6 bases and J by 4 bases, leaving 15 bases between them. In nucleotides, the CDR3 is TGTGCCAGCAGATGGGGTCCAGGGGCCTATGGCTACACCTTC. It yields the protein CASRWGPGAYGYTF.

The chain uses TRBV20-1 and TRBJ2-4; D remains ambiguous. The V end was cut by 0 bases, the J end by 3 bases, with 15 bases between. Germline CDR1 is DFQATT and CDR2 is SNEGSKA (reference sequence). CDR3 length: 16 amino acids. The DNA of the CDR3 is TGCAGTGCTAGAGATGGTTCAAGTATTTTCAAAAACATTCAGTACTTC. It specifies CSARDGSSIFKNIQYF.

The gene calls are TRBV6-2 or TRBV6-3 and TRBJ2-1; 15 nucleotides match TRBD2. The CDR3 contains 17 residues. From germline, CDR1 is MNHEY and CDR2 SVGEGT. With V trimmed by 8 bases and J by 3 bases, 8 bases remained unmatched. CDR3 residues: CASVGTSGRISYNEQFF. The CDR3 DNA sequence: TGTGCCAGCGTTGGGACTAGCGGGAGGATTAGCTACAATGAGCAGTTCTTC.

The chain joins TRBV7-2 to TRBJ2-2, with a weak D call TRBD2 (5 bases). Deletions cut 1 base from V and 6 bases from J, with 12 bases between. The CDR3 runs to 15 residues. The germline CDR1 and CDR2 sequences are SGHTA and FQGNSA. The CDR3 region has the DNA TGTGCCAGCAGCTTAGTGAGTAGCGTGGCCGGGGAGCTGTTTTTT. Translated, it gives CASSLVSSVAGELFF.

The chain has TRBV29-1 and TRBJ2-5; 13 positions match TRBD2. The CDR3 runs 15 residues. Germline V gives CDR1 SQVTM, CDR2 ANQGSEA. V shed 4 bases and J 11 bases; nucleotides not matched to a gene: 13. CDR3 residues: CSVGRTSGRGNEQYF. The CDR3 nucleotides read TGCAGCGTTGGTAGGACTAGCGGGAGAGGAAATGAGCAGTACTTC.

The sample holds a few counts of this clonotype. The rearrangement links TRBV7-2 to TRBJ2-1; 10 bases are a match to TRBD1. The V segment lost 5 bases and the J segment 8 bases; nucleotides outside the gene matches: 9. The CDR3 contains 15 residues. In germline, CDR1 is SGHTA, CDR2 FQGNSA. The CDR3 spells CASSQLGQGYYEQFF. In nucleotides, the CDR3 is TGTGCCAGCAGCCAATTGGGACAGGGGTATTATGAGCAGTTCTTC. The full variable domain, completed using reference TRBV7-2 and TRBJ2-1, is GAGVSQSPSNKVTEKGKDVELRCDPISGHTALYWYRQSLGQGLEFLIYFQGNSAPDKSGLPSDRFSAERTGGSVSTLTIQRTQQEDSAVYLCASSQLGQGYYEQFFGPGTRLTVL.

The genes are TRBV12-3 or TRBV12-4 and TRBJ2-1; 11 nucleotides align to TRBD2. V was clipped by 7 bases and J by 5 bases; unmatched bases: 7. This CDR3 region has 15 residues. Here the CDR3 reads CASTLAGGPHNEQFF. The CDR3 bases are TGTGCCAGCACCTTAGCGGGGGGGCCCCACAATGAGCAGTTCTTC.

The V and J genes are TRBV7-9 and TRBJ2-3; D perhaps matches TRBD2 (6 bases). CDR1 SEHNR and CDR2 FQNEAQ come from the germline V gene (reference sequence). The CDR3 is made up of 17 amino acids. V gave up 2 bases and J gave up 1 base, with 16 bases separating them. The CDR3 protein is CASSLRRGGIRTDTQYF. The CDR3, as DNA: TGTGCCAGCAGCTTACGGCGGGGTGGCATTCGCACAGATACGCAGTATTTT. The entire variable domain, with the rest obtained from reference TRBV7-9 and TRBJ2-3, is as follows: DTGVSQNPRHKITKRGQNVTFRCDPISEHNRLYWYRQTLGQGPEFLTYFQNEAQLEKSRLLSDRFSAERPKGSFSTLEIQRTEQGDSAMYLCASSLRRGGIRTDTQYFGPGTRLTVL.

The J gene is TRBJ1-2, the V gene TRBV5-1; D remains ambiguous. CDR1 SGHRS and CDR2 YFSETQ come from the germline V gene. V lost 0 bases, J lost 8 bases, and 8 bases lay in between. This CDR3 has 12 residues. The CDR3 region has the DNA TGCGCCAGCAGCTTGGACGGGAAGGGCTACACCTTC. Translating gives CASSLDGKGYTF.

V and J are TRBV9 and TRBJ2-3; the D is unclear. The germline gives CDR1 SGDLS, CDR2 YYNGEE. This CDR3 region has 17 residues. V was shortened by 1 base and J by 11 bases, with 26 bases between the two germline ends. This CDR3 is CASSVSTNWQSYNEQYF. CDR3 nucleotide sequence: TGTGCCAGCAGCGTATCCACCAACTGGCAATCCTACAATGAGCAGTATTTT.

The rearrangement joins TRBV28 to TRBJ2-3; TRBD2 matches 8 bases. J gave up 0 bases and V 2 bases, and 4 bases lay outside the gene matches. Per germline, CDR1 MDHEN and CDR2 SYDVKM. The CDR3 has 16 amino acids. The CDR3 loop reads CASSLGVAGSTDTQYF. The DNA of the CDR3 is TGTGCCAGCAGTTTAGGAGTAGCGGGGAGCACAGATACGCAGTATTTT.

V usage is TRBV9 and J usage is TRBJ2-1; D gene ambiguous. Trimming removed 7 bases from V and 2 bases from J, with 10 bases in between. CDR3 length: 13 residues. Germline V gene data show CDR1 as SGDLS and CDR2 as YYNGEE. CDR3 bases: TGTGCCAGCTCCCAGTTGCCCTACAATGAGCAGTTCTTC. The encoded protein is CASSQLPYNEQFF.

The V call is TRBV7-2, the J call TRBJ1-1, with a tentative D call TRBD1 (6 bases). CDR1 is SGHTA and CDR2 is FQGNSA in the germline V gene. Trimming cost V 0 bases and J 6 bases, with 20 bases left between them. The CDR3 is 17 residues long. The CDR3 loop reads CASSLAPTGRGRAEAFF. The CDR3 bases are TGTGCCAGCAGCTTAGCGCCAACAGGGCGGGGCCGAGCTGAAGCTTTCTTT.

The chain has TRBV20-1 and TRBJ2-3; the D is unclear. This CDR3 is 12 amino acids long. V was clipped by 4 bases and J by 2 bases, with 7 bases between them. Germline V CDR1 and CDR2: DFQATT, SNEGSKA (reference sequence). The CDR3 DNA is TGCAGTGCTACTAGATACACAGATACGCAGTATTTT. Residues: CSATRYTDTQYF.

The CDR3 DNA follows: TGTGCCAGCAGTTACTCGGGGGCAGACCGCCAGTACTTC. This codes for CASSYSGADRQYF. The gene calls are TRBV6-5 and TRBJ2-5; D might be TRBD1 (6 bases). This CDR3 is built from 13 residues. V lost 0 bases and J lost 10, with 12 bases in between. Germline V gives CDR1 MNHEY, CDR2 SVGAGI.

Ten or more counts support this clonotype. The chain carries TRBV6-6 and TRBJ2-1; D is possibly TRBD2 (7 bases). Germline CDR1 MNHNY, CDR2 SVGAGI (reference sequence). The CDR3 loop spans 16 amino acids. The V and J ends lost 2 bases and 0 bases respectively, with 11 bases between them. The CDR3 is CASSYGGASSYNEQFF. Here the CDR3 DNA reads TGTGCCAGCAGTTACGGGGGGGCTAGCTCCTACAATGAGCAGTTCTTC.

The chain combines TRBV28 with TRBJ2-4, with 7 bases aligning to TRBD2. The DNA end is a closer match to TRBJ2-7, so the J assignment may be wrong. The CDR3 is 14 amino acids. Germline V gene lookup returns CDR1 MDHEN and CDR2 SYDVKM. Here the CDR3 reads CASRLSGRNYEQYF. CDR3 sequence (DNA): TGTGCCAGCAGACTTAGCGGGCGGAACTACGAGCAGTACTTC.

V gene TRBV12-5 combines with J gene TRBJ1-2; 7 positions match TRBD1. The CDR3 has 11 amino acids. V lost 6 bases to trimming and J lost 13 bases; unmatched junction nucleotides: 8. Germline loops: CDR1 LGHNT, CDR2 FRNRAP. The CDR3 loop reads CASGTGFVSTF. CDR3 sequence (DNA): TGTGCTAGTGGGACAGGGTTTGTCTCCACCTTC.